Listed below are T cell receptor beta chains from one sample, sequenced in a study of T-cell memory formation after mild COVID-19. TCRdb called the 5' RACE reads again in MiXCR, with one record for every CDR3 protein. The profile shows 400,000 or so distinct CDR3 sequences, roughly 20% of them singletons. Sample: PBMCs or a T cell subset sorted from them (not recorded which). The receptors originated from an adult woman who had mild COVID-19 (a few samples of this study predate the infection). Cell type and time point are not known. Both conserved end residues are part of each CDR3. D genes are given only for firm matches. Clone size is shown for a subset of rows, as once, few, many or a class of expanded clone.

j_call,clone_size,v_call,d_call,cdr3_aa,cdr3_nt
TRBJ2-1,few,TRBV21-1,.,CAPTRGAAMKQFF,TGTGCCCCCACCCGGGGGGCCGCAATGAAGCAGTTCTTC
TRBJ1-1,.,TRBV19,.,CASSILATRNTEAFF,TGTGCCAGTAGTATTTTAGCTACTAGAAACACTGAAGCTTTCTTT
TRBJ1-1,.,TRBV5-6,.,CASSLMAGANTEAFF,TGTGCCAGCAGCTTGATGGCGGGGGCGAACACTGAAGCTTTCTTT
TRBJ1-1,few,TRBV12-3/TRBV12-4,.,CASRLGHLSEAFF,TGTGCCAGCAGATTGGGGCACTTGTCTGAAGCTTTCTTT
TRBJ1-1,once,TRBV19,.,CASRKSRWGRDTEAFF,TGTGCCAGTAGAAAATCCCGCTGGGGGCGAGACACTGAAGCTTTCTTT
TRBJ1-1,few,TRBV19,.,CASRDGYTEAFF,TGTGCCAGTAGGGACGGGTACACTGAAGCTTTCTTT
TRBJ1-2,.,TRBV20-1,TRBD1,CSALRGQGGYTF,TGCAGTGCCCTCAGGGGGCAGGGTGGCTACACCTTC
TRBJ2-1,few,TRBV5-1,TRBD2,CASSFGGAAYNEQFF,TGCGCCAGCAGCTTCGGGGGGGCGGCCTACAATGAGCAGTTCTTC
TRBJ2-1,few,TRBV20-1,TRBD2,CSARDPGTSGYEQFF,TGCAGTGCTAGGGACCCCGGGACTAGCGGCTATGAGCAGTTCTTC
TRBJ2-5,.,TRBV7-9,TRBD1,CASIIGGQGAGETQYF,TGTGCCAGCATCATAGGTGGACAGGGGGCAGGAGAGACCCAGTACTTC
TRBJ2-2,.,TRBV7-6,.,CASSLFTENTGELFF,TGTGCCAGCAGCTTGTTTACTGAGAACACCGGGGAGCTGTTTTTT
TRBJ1-1,few,TRBV7-9,.,CASSSGRTQGNTEAFF,TGTGCCAGCAGCTCCGGGCGCACTCAGGGGAACACTGAAGCTTTCTTT
TRBJ1-1,.,TRBV6-5,.,CASSYRDLFGGEAFF,TGTGCCAGCAGTTACCGGGACCTCTTCGGCGGGGAAGCTTTCTTT
TRBJ1-1,few,TRBV4-1,TRBD1,CASSPSGTGVNTEAFF,TGCGCCAGCAGCCCATCCGGGACAGGAGTGAACACTGAAGCTTTCTTT
TRBJ2-7,few,TRBV5-1,.,CASSDTGTEQYF,TGCGCCAGCAGCGATACAGGGACCGAGCAGTACTTC
TRBJ2-1,few,TRBV7-2,TRBD2,CASSYSGTSGRNEQFF,TGTGCCAGCAGCTATTCCGGGACTAGCGGGAGAAATGAGCAGTTCTTC
TRBJ1-6,.,TRBV2,.,CASSEALGGGSPLHF,TGTGCCAGCAGTGAAGCGCTTGGGGGAGGTTCACCCCTCCACTTT
TRBJ1-1,many,TRBV7-9,.,CASSGLPNTEAFF,TGTGCCAGCAGCGGACTGCCGAACACTGAAGCTTTCTTT
TRBJ2-7,few,TRBV7-9,.,CASSSRDQSYEQYF,TGTGCCAGCAGCTCCCGGGACCAGTCCTACGAGCAGTACTTC
TRBJ2-7,.,TRBV7-6,TRBD1,CASSRTGGREQYF,TGTGCCAGCAGCCGTACAGGGGGGCGGGAGCAGTACTTC
TRBJ2-3,.,TRBV7-6,TRBD2,CASSLGGSWADTQYF,TGTGCCAGCAGCTTGGGCGGGAGCTGGGCAGATACGCAGTATTTT
TRBJ2-5,.,TRBV29-1,.,CSVVTGETQYF,TGCAGCGTTGTAACCGGGGAGACCCAGTACTTC
TRBJ2-2,few,TRBV7-9,.,CASSLDGIPGELFF,TGTGCCAGCAGCTTAGACGGCATCCCCGGGGAGCTGTTTTTT
TRBJ2-7,many,TRBV29-1,.,CSVGDGSLKYF,.
TRBJ2-2,.,TRBV9,.,CASSVTAGLTGELFF,TGTGCCAGCAGCGTAACCGCAGGGCTCACCGGGGAGCTGTTTTTT
TRBJ2-3,many,TRBV5-4,TRBD2,CASSWTSGGADTQYF,TGTGCCAGCAGCTGGACTAGCGGGGGGGCAGATACGCAGTATTTT
TRBJ2-3,few,TRBV29-1,.,CSVWGSFSTDTQYF,TGCAGCGTTTGGGGCAGCTTTAGCACAGATACGCAGTATTTT
TRBJ2-2,.,TRBV20-1,.,CSAGDNGELFF,TGCAGTGCGGGAGATAACGGGGAGCTGTTTTTT
TRBJ1-1,few,TRBV15,.,CATSRDRGSRDTEAFF,TGTGCCACCAGCAGAGATCGAGGGTCTAGGGACACTGAAGCTTTCTTT
TRBJ2-1,.,TRBV4-3,.,CASSQEEFVGRGYNEQFF,TGCGCCAGCAGCCAAGAGGAGTTCGTCGGGAGAGGTTACAATGAGCAGTTCTTC
TRBJ2-4,.,TRBV6-2/TRBV6-3,.,CASSSGHFGPNIQYF,TGTGCCAGCAGTTCGGGACACTTCGGGCCCAACATTCAGTACTTC
TRBJ2-7,.,TRBV15,TRBD1,CATSPTGTVASYEQYF,TGTGCCACCAGCCCTACCGGGACAGTGGCCTCCTACGAGCAGTACTTC
TRBJ1-5,few,TRBV19,.,CASNSRGILQPQHF,TGTGCCAGTAATTCGAGGGGAATCTTACAGCCCCAGCATTTT
TRBJ2-5,.,TRBV6-2/TRBV6-3,.,CASSPTDIQRQETQYF,TGTGCCAGCAGCCCAACAGATATACAGAGACAAGAGACCCAGTACTTC
TRBJ2-7,.,TRBV28,TRBD2,CASSPGTRRYEQYF,TGTGCCAGCAGCCCCGGGACTAGGAGATACGAGCAGTACTTC
TRBJ2-5,.,TRBV24-1,.,CATSDHTRYQETQYF,TGTGCCACCAGTGATCACACACGGTACCAAGAGACCCAGTACTTC
TRBJ1-1,.,TRBV12-3/TRBV12-4,.,CASRPSWFTEAFF,TGTGCCAGCAGGCCCTCGTGGTTCACTGAAGCTTTCTTT
TRBJ2-1,few,TRBV29-1,TRBD2,CSVESFLAGGIAHEQFF,TGCAGCGTTGAATCTTTTTTAGCGGGAGGCATCGCCCATGAGCAGTTCTTC
TRBJ1-5,few,TRBV12-3/TRBV12-4,.,CASRTPGSNQPQHF,TGTGCCAGCAGGACCCCAGGTAGCAATCAGCCCCAGCATTTT
TRBJ2-1,.,TRBV7-2,TRBD2,CASSPVSAGGEQFF,TGTGCCAGCAGCCCCGTTTCGGCGGGAGGGGAGCAGTTCTTC
TRBJ2-1,.,TRBV6-2/TRBV6-3,.,CASRPPTGTDNEQFF,TGTGCCAGCAGACCACCCACCGGGACCGACAATGAGCAGTTCTTC
TRBJ2-3,.,TRBV5-6,.,CASSFGYRTDTQYF,TGTGCCAGCAGCTTCGGTTACAGAACAGATACGCAGTATTTT
TRBJ2-5,.,TRBV7-9,.,CASSSRNTGKETQYF,TGTGCCAGCAGCTCCCGTAATACAGGGAAAGAGACCCAGTACTTC